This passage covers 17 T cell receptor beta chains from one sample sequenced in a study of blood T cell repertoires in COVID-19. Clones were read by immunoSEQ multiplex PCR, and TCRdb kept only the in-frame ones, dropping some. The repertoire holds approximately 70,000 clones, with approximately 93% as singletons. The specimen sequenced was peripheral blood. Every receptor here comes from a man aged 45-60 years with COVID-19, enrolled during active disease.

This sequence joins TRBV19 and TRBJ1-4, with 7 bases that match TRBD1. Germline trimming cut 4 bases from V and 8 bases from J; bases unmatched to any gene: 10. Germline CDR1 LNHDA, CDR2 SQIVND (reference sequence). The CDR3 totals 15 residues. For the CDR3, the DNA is TGTGCCAGTAGTAGGAGGGGGCGGTCGAACGAAAAACTGTTTTTT. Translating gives CASSRRGRSNEKLFF.

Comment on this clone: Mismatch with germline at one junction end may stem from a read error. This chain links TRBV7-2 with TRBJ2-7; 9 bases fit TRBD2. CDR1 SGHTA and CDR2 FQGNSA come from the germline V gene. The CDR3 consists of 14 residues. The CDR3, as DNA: TGTGCCAGCAGCCTAGCGGGACTCTTCTACGAGCAGTACTTC. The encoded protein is CASSLAGLFYEQYF.

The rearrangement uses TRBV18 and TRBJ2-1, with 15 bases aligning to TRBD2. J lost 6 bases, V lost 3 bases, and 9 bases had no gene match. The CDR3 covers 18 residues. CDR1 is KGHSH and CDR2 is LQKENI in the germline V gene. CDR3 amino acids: CASSPAGGTSGRFNEQFF. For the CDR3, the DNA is TGTGCCAGCTCACCCGCAGGGGGGACTAGCGGGAGGTTCAATGAGCAGTTCTTC.

The CDR3 coding sequence is TGTGCCAGTAGTGAGCGGGTCCTTTCCTACAATGAGCAGTTCTTC. Its translation is CASSERVLSYNEQFF. The chain combines TRBV19 with TRBJ2-1; possible D gene TRBD2, 6 bases. The V end was cut by 5 bases, the J end by 1 base, with 12 bases between. The CDR3 totals 15 residues. Per germline, CDR1 LNHDA and CDR2 SQIVND (reference sequence).

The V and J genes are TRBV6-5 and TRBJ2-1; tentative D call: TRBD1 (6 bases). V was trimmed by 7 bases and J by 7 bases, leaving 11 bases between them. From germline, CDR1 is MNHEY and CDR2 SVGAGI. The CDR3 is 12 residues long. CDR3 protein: CASNGQYNEQFF. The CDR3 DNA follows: TGTGCCAGCAACGGACAGTATAATGAGCAGTTCTTC.

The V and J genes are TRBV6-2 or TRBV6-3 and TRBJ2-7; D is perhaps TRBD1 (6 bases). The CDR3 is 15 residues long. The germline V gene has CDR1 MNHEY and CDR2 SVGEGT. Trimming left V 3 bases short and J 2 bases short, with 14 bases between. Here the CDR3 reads CASSYEDRRTYEQYF. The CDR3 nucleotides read TGTGCCAGCAGTTATGAGGACAGAAGAACCTACGAGCAGTACTTC.

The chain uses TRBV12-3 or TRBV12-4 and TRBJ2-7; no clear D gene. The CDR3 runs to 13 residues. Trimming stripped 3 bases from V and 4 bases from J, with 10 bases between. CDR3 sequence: CASSFNPEYEQYF. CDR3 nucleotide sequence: TGTGCCAGCAGTTTCAATCCGGAGTACGAGCAGTACTTC.

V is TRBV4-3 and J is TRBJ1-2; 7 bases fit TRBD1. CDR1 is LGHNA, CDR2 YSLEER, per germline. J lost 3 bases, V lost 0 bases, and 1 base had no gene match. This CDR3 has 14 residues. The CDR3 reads CASSQDTGDYGYTF. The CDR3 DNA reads TGCGCCAGCAGCCAAGATACAGGGGACTATGGCTACACCTTC.

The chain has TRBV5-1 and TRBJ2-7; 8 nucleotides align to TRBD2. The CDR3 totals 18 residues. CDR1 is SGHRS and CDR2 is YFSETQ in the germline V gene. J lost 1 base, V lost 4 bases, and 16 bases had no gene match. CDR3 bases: TGCGCCAGCAGCCCCCAGGTAGGGAGCGGGGGCCGTTCCTACGAGCAGTACTTC. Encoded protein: CASSPQVGSGGRSYEQYF.

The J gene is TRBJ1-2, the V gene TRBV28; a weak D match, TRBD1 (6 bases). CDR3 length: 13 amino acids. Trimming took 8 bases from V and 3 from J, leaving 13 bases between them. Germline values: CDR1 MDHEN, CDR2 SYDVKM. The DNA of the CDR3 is TGTGCCAGCGTCTCAGGGGCGGACTATGGCTACACCTTC. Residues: CASVSGADYGYTF.

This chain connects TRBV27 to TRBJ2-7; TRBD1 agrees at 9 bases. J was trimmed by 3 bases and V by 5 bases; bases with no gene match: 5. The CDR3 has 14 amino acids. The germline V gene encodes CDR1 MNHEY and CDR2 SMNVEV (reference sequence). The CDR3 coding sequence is TGTGCCAGCAGTCGGGGACAGGGAATCTACGAGCAGTACTTC. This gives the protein CASSRGQGIYEQYF.

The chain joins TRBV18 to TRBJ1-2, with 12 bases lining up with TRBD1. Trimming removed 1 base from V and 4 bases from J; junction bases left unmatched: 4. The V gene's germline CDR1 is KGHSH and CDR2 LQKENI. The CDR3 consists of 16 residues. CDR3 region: CASSPLGQGASYGYTF. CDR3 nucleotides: TGTGCCAGCTCACCACTGGGACAGGGGGCGAGCTATGGCTACACCTTC.

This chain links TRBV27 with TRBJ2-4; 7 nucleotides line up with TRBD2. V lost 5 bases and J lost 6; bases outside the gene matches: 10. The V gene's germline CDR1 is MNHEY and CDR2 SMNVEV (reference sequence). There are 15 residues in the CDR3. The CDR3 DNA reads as TGTGCCAGCAGTCGGGAGGTTGCCCCTGGAAACATTCAGTACTTC. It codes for CASSREVAPGNIQYF.

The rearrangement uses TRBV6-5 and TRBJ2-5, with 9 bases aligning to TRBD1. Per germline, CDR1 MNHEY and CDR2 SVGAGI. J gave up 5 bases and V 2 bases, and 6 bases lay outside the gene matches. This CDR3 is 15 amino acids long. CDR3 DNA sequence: TGTGCCAGCAGTTACACGGGACAGGGTGGCGAGACCCAGTACTTC. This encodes CASSYTGQGGETQYF.

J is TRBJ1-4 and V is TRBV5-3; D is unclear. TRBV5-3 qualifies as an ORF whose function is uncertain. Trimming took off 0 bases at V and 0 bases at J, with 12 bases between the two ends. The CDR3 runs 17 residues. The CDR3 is CARSLAWQYPTNEKLFF. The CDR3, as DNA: TGTGCCAGAAGCTTGGCGTGGCAGTACCCAACTAATGAAAAACTGTTTTTT.

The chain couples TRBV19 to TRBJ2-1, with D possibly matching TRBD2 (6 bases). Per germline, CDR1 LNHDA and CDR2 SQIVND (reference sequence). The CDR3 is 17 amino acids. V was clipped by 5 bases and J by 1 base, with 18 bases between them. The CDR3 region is CASSVTSGPGSYNEQFF. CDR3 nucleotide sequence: TGTGCCAGTAGTGTAACGAGCGGGCCGGGGTCCTACAATGAGCAGTTCTTC. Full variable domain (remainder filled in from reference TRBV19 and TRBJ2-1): DGGITQSPKYLFRKEGQNVTLSCEQNLNHDAMYWYRQDPGQGLRLIYYSQIVNDFQKGDIAEGYSVSREKKESFPLTVTSAQKNPTAFYLCASSVTSGPGSYNEQFFGPGTRLTVL.

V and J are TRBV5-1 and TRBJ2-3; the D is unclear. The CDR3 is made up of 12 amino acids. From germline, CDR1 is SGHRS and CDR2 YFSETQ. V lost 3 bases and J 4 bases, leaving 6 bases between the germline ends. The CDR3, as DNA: TGCGCCAGCAGCTCCCTAGCAGATACGCAGTATTTT. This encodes CASSSLADTQYF.